This T cell receptor (beta chain) was found in a study of T-cell memory formation after mild COVID-19. This clonotype was observed at least ten times. The CDR3 has 16 residues. The junction had 9 bases not matched to a gene; V was cut back by 0 bases and J by 9 bases. Germline loops: CDR1 MGHRA, CDR2 YSYEKL. Using its own MiXCR run on the 5' RACE reads, TCRdb lists one record per CDR3 protein. The table records fewer than 650,000 distinct CDR3 sequences, 17% of them present only once. Sequenced input: PBMCs or a T cell subset sorted from them (not recorded which). The receptor was isolated from an adult woman who had mild COVID-19 (a few samples of this study predate the infection). Cell type and time point are not known. The genes are TRBV4-1 and TRBJ2-5; 11 bases fit TRBD2. CDR3 loop: CASSQDVAGGLGAQYF. In DNA, the CDR3 is TGCGCCAGCAGCCAAGATGTAGCGGGGGGGCTTGGGGCCCAGTACTTC.